This T cell receptor (beta chain) comes out of a study of beta chain features in type 1 diabetes. General study points: All four CD4+ subsets from Type 1 diabetes patients carried moderately but significantly shorter TCRB CDR3s.

Sampling consisted of one heparinised blood draw per donor, averaging about 116 mL. In the case of this clone: Its antigen is not known.

The CDR3 loop spans 16 amino acids. The authors reverse transcribed all of the isolated RNA, so sequencing captured expressed TCRB transcripts. Assay: immunoSEQ multiplex PCR; the TCRdb copy retains only in-frame clones and omits some. The data contain a few hundred thousand clones, around 30% of them seen just once; the ten biggest clones take up roughly 0.06%. The sample consisted of naive CD4+ T cells from blood. The J gene is TRBJ2-5, the V gene TRBV21-1; no DNA check was done on the table's D call, TRBD2. TRBV21-1 is designated a pseudogene. The sequence came from a man younger than 35 in good health. The CDR3 nucleotides are TGTGCCAGCAGCAAAGTAGCGGCGGGAGATGCAGAGACCCAGTACTTC. Amino acid sequence: CASSKVAAGDAETQYF.